A single sample gave rise to the 2 T cell receptor beta chains below, sequenced in a study of CD8 T cells in ankylosing spondylitis. Each CDR3 protein gets one entry after TCRdb re-called the 5' RACE reads with MiXCR. Of 350,000 to 400,000 distinct CDR3 sequences in the sample, more than 20% are singletons; the top ten hold around 13%. The source material was blood, either unsorted or a sorted T cell fraction (not recorded which). Every receptor here comes from a male donor with ankylosing spondylitis or in good health (not recorded which).

J is TRBJ2-1 and V is TRBV6-1; D possibly matches TRBD1 or TRBD2 (5 bases each). Trimming removed 8 bases at V and 5 bases at J, with 19 bases between. The CDR3 sequence is 15 residues long. CDR1 is MNHNS and CDR2 is SASEGT in the germline V gene. CDR3 bases: TGTGCCAGCGGTGGACGGGGCGCGAGGGACAATGAGCAGTTCTTC. It translates to CASGGRGARDNEQFF.

V and J are TRBV15 and TRBJ2-5; 8 positions match TRBD2. The CDR3 sequence is 15 residues long. The trim removed 3 bases at V and 2 bases at J, leaving 5 bases unmatched. CDR1 and CDR2 from the germline V gene are LNHNV and YYDKDF (reference sequence). The CDR3, as DNA: TGTGCCACCAGCAGCACGGGACTAGTTCAAGAGACCCAGTACTTC. Amino acid sequence: CATSSTGLVQETQYF. Based on the CDR3 plus reference TRBV15 and TRBJ2-5, the full variable domain is DAMVIQNPRYQVTQFGKPVTLSCSQTLNHNVMYWYQQKSSQAPKLLFHYYDKDFNNEADTPDNFQSRRPNTSFCFLDIRSPGLGDTAMYLCATSSTGLVQETQYFGPGTRLLVL.